This T cell receptor beta chain derives from a study of cytotoxic CD8 clonotypes in ibrutinib-treated CLL listed by TCRdb under 2021. As for the study more broadly: In this cohort, approximately 15 patients were treatment-naive and under 13 were relapsed/refractory, while 17 to 18 had unmutated IGHV. Partial responses were observed in roughly 24 patients and complete responses in 2; after a median follow-up of around 68 months, remission was maintained in roughly 15 patients and progression was observed in approximately 12. Response samples were taken after a median of 12 months on treatment, ranging from about 6 to 40 months. On average, each sample yielded about 250,000 productive templates and tens of thousands of productive rearrangements. Longitudinal samples were available for about 30% of the roughly 90 trial participants. Cryopreserved peripheral blood mononuclear cells were collected at three points: before therapy, at response, and at either sustained remission or disease progression. Every sample from remission and from progressive disease was obtained while the patients were still on ibrutinib.

The paper's findings and limits, for the study overall: Public clonotypes were found to be uncommon and were observed to contract or remain stable during treatment; the increase in clonality was shown to reflect expansion of private clonotypes at ibrutinib response. Sampling times were not matched between sustained-remission and progressing patients, and lymph node repertoires were not studied. Baseline clonality was found to be higher than that of age-matched healthy donors and was strongly correlated with circulating CD8+ T-cell counts. An increase in clonality was observed at ibrutinib response, with clonality remaining stable during sustained remission and falling back toward baseline at progression.

There are 12 amino acids in the CDR3, from cysteine to phenylalanine inclusive. Only the CDR3 DNA is retained, 36 bases long and in frame from the first base. CDR1 and CDR2 are drawn from the germline V gene (reference sequence): LNHDA, SQIVND. At the junction V is shortened by 9 bases and J by 2 bases, with 10 bases in between. In regard to this clone: The clone's antigen remains unknown. There are no base qualities to consult, and no much larger clone falls within one base.

On a MiSeq, deep resolution sequencing aimed for a depth between 1 in 1 million and 1 in 200,000 T cells, with each clonotype covered approximately 10x on average. The immunoSEQ hsTCRB Kit was used to generate the TCR beta libraries. Per the authors' processing: Data were analyzed with ImmunoSEQ Data Assistant and ImmunoSEQ Analyzer, with V, D and J genes assigned per IMGT definitions. Clonality, which ranges from 0 to 1, was calculated by subtracting the normalized Shannon entropy of productive rearrangement frequencies from one. Only overrepresented clonotypes making up at least 0.05% of the repertoire of each patient were included in the public clonotype analysis. About twelve repertoires from age-matched healthy donors, obtained from immuneACCESS, served as clonality controls. TCRdb limited this immuneACCESS table to in-frame rearrangements with V and J called. A share of clones is missing; checked studies link under half to unresolved V genes, and the rest is unexplained. V, J and clone size were drawn from that table, and D and trimming were deduced from the DNA. The sample contains hundreds of thousands of clones, roughly 74% of them found a single time. The ten largest clonotypes hold roughly 15% of the sample.

In light of the paper, this sample's time point label describes: approximately 2 years on ibrutinib. Roughly 2 micrograms of genomic DNA were extracted from cryopreserved PBMCs for TCR beta library preparation. High-throughput TCR beta sequencing was performed on longitudinal blood samples from CLL patients receiving ibrutinib monotherapy. The patients took part in an open-label, single-center phase 2 trial of ibrutinib monotherapy. The clonotype originates from a human donor with chronic lymphocytic leukemia. The sequencing here drew on PBMCs, taken after 24 months of ibrutinib treatment. Rearrangement joined TRBV19 to TRBJ1-2; the D gene cannot be resolved reliably. The DNA sequence reads TGTGCCAGCGGGGAGAGAAACTATGGCTACACCTTC. This translates into CASGERNYGYTF.